This T cell receptor beta chain was profiled in a study of cytomegalovirus exposure and HLA in healthy donors. Amplification used 60 Vbeta primers and 13 Jbeta primers. Measured with immunoSEQ multiplex PCR; TCRdb has only the in-frame clones, and not every one. The table has about 78,000 clones, approximately 72% seen once. Material: PBMCs. The source is a middle-aged woman in good health and CMV-seropositive.

The CDR3 sequence: CASSIGTGWYEQYF. DNA for the CDR3: TGTGCCAGTAGTATTGGGACAGGGTGGTACGAGCAGTACTTC. This chain links TRBV19 with TRBJ2-7, with TRBD1 matching over 9 bases. Trimming cost V 3 bases and J 4 bases; bases outside gene matches: 4. Germline CDR1 is LNHDA and CDR2 is SQIVND (reference sequence). This CDR3 is 14 amino acids long.